Below are 32 T cell receptor beta chains sequenced from a single sample in a study of T cell responses to AZD1222 COVID-19 vaccine. The assay was immunoSEQ multiplex PCR, and TCRdb's table has in-frame clones only and misses some. The sample records tens of thousands of clones, 70% to 90% being singletons. The sample in question was peripheral blood, obtained on day 0 of AZD1222 vaccination. These receptors were obtained from an adult in good health.

This chain links TRBV19 with TRBJ1-1; D ambiguous. This CDR3 comprises 14 residues. Trimming pared 7 bases from V and 0 bases from J, leaving 12 bases between. The germline CDR1 and CDR2 sequences are LNHDA and SQIVND (reference sequence). CDR3 protein: CASNPGWMNTEAFF. The CDR3 nucleotides read TGTGCCAGTAACCCAGGTTGGATGAACACTGAAGCTTTCTTT.

This clone was observed a single time. This chain uses TRBV19 with TRBJ2-5; possible D gene TRBD2, 6 bases. The CDR3 is 13 amino acids. The germline V gene has CDR1 LNHDA and CDR2 SQIVND (reference sequence). V lost 5 bases and J 5 bases, leaving 12 bases between the germline ends. CDR3 sequence reads: CASSRNGGETQYF. CDR3 bases: TGTGCCAGTAGTCGAAACGGGGGTGAGACCCAGTACTTC.

The chain recombines TRBV28 with TRBJ1-2; 8 nucleotides align to TRBD1. This CDR3 is built from 15 residues. V trimming: 4 bases; J trimming: 3 bases; junction bases outside the gene matches: 7. CDR1 and CDR2 (germline): MDHEN, SYDVKM. The DNA for the CDR3 is TGTGCCAGCAGTTCCTCCAGGGGGCCCTACTATGGCTACACCTTC. Its protein is CASSSSRGPYYGYTF.

The chain carries TRBV2 and TRBJ2-6, with 10 bases lining up with TRBD1. The CDR3 loop spans 17 amino acids. Germline CDR1 SNHLY, CDR2 FYNNEI. Germline trimming cut 4 bases from V and 0 bases from J; bases unmatched to any gene: 3. In nucleotides, the CDR3 is TGTGCCAGCAGTGGACAGGGGGCGTACTCTGGGGCCAACGTCCTGACTTTC. It encodes CASSGQGAYSGANVLTF.

This chain links TRBV3-1 (or the pseudogene TRBV3-2) with TRBJ1-4, with TRBD1 matching over 8 bases. The ends lost 6 bases at V and 4 bases at J; junction bases unmatched: 4. CDR1 is LGHDT and CDR2 is YNNKEL in the germline V gene (reference sequence). The CDR3 covers 14 residues. The CDR3 sequence is CASSDRGNNEKLFF. CDR3 in DNA: TGTGCCAGCAGTGACAGGGGAAATAATGAAAAACTGTTTTTT.

The V gene is TRBV5-4, the J gene TRBJ2-3; perhaps TRBD2 as D (7 bases). There are 16 residues in the CDR3. Germline V gene sequence: CDR1 SGHNT, CDR2 YYREEE (reference sequence). With 3 bases removed from V and 6 bases from J, the gap between germline ends came to 20 bases. The CDR3 coding sequence is TGTGCCAGCAGCTCCGGGGAGGGGGGGAATGTGGATACGCAGTATTTT. Translated: CASSSGEGGNVDTQYF.

The chain recombines TRBV28 with TRBJ2-1, with 9 bases aligning to TRBD1. The length of the CDR3 is 16 residues. Germline V CDR1 and CDR2: MDHEN, SYDVKM. With 4 bases clipped from V and 3 bases from J, the junction kept 7 bases outside the gene matches. CDR3 bases: TGTGCCAGCAGTTCCCCAGGACAGGGGAACTACAATGAGCAGTTCTTC. This translates into CASSSPGQGNYNEQFF. The full variable domain, its missing parts supplied by reference TRBV28 and TRBJ2-1, is DVKVTQSSRYLVKRTGEKVFLECVQDMDHENMFWYRQDPGLGLRLIYFSYDVKMKEKGDIPEGYSVSREKKERFSLILESASTNQTSMYLCASSSPGQGNYNEQFFGPGTRLTVL.

The chain is built from TRBV30 and TRBJ2-2; D is unclear. The CDR3 has 13 amino acids. Germline CDR1 GTSNPN, CDR2 SVGIG (reference sequence). Trimming cost V 2 bases and J 6 bases, with 10 bases left between them. CDR3 region: CAWSFDTAGELFF. In DNA, the CDR3 is TGTGCCTGGAGTTTCGATACGGCCGGGGAGCTGTTTTTT.

This clone showed up just once. The chain recombines TRBV7-2 with TRBJ2-1, with TRBD2 matching 14 bases. J lost 2 bases, V lost 3 bases, and 9 bases had no gene match. The germline V gene has CDR1 SGHTA and CDR2 FQGNSA. CDR3 length: 19 amino acids. CDR3 sequence reads: CASSFTGTSGRGAYNEQFF. CDR3 nucleotides: TGTGCCAGCAGCTTTACCGGGACTAGCGGGAGAGGGGCCTACAATGAGCAGTTCTTC.

This clone was recorded once. This chain links TRBV9 with TRBJ2-3; no reliable D call. The CDR3 length is 14 residues. CDR1 and CDR2 from the germline V gene are SGDLS and YYNGEE. Trimming left V 1 base short and J 1 base short, with 7 bases between. The CDR3 DNA is TGTGCCAGCAGCGTAAGGGCGGGCACAGATACGCAGTATTTT. Translation gives CASSVRAGTDTQYF.

The chain employs TRBV7-9 and TRBJ2-5; D may be TRBD1 or TRBD2 (5 bases each). Per the germline V gene, CDR1 is SEHNR and CDR2 is FQNEAQ (reference sequence). The CDR3 has 15 residues. V was clipped by 4 bases and J by 7 bases, with 19 bases between them. The CDR3 here is CASSSSGLGERTQYF. DNA for the CDR3: TGTGCCAGCAGCTCCTCGGGGCTGGGGGAGAGGACCCAGTACTTC.

This clone was counted only a few times. This chain connects TRBV2 to TRBJ2-1; 7 bases align to TRBD2. This CDR3 comprises 13 residues. CDR1 is SNHLY and CDR2 is FYNNEI in the germline V gene. J gave up 6 bases and V 6 bases, and 5 bases lay outside the gene matches. For the CDR3, the DNA is TGTGCCAGCAGCGCACTAGCGACCAATGAGCAGTTCTTC. Translation: CASSALATNEQFF.

This clone was detected only a few times. The chain uses TRBV19 and TRBJ2-7; D uncertain. In germline, CDR1 is LNHDA, CDR2 SQIVND (reference sequence). Trimming took off 3 bases at V and 7 bases at J, with 10 bases between the two ends. The CDR3 has 12 residues. CDR3 residues: CASSINRREQYF. CDR3 sequence (DNA): TGTGCCAGTAGTATCAATCGCCGGGAGCAGTACTTC.

V and J are TRBV6-5 and TRBJ2-1; a weak D match, TRBD2 (6 bases). V was clipped by 6 bases and J by 2 bases, with 14 bases between them. The CDR3 totals 15 residues. Per the germline V gene, CDR1 is MNHEY and CDR2 is SVGAGI. DNA of the CDR3: TGTGCCAGCAGCACCGGGACTCTTCCCTACAATGAGCAGTTCTTC. Amino acid sequence: CASSTGTLPYNEQFF.

The chain carries TRBV18 and TRBJ2-5, with no clear D. CDR1 is KGHSH and CDR2 is LQKENI in the germline V gene. V dropped 0 bases and J dropped 4 bases, with 9 bases sitting between them. The CDR3 covers 14 residues. The CDR3 DNA is TGTGCCAGCTCACCACCCGCGGAAGCAGAGACCCAGTACTTC. Protein: CASSPPAEAETQYF.

This clone was found once. V gene TRBV6-5 combines with J gene TRBJ2-7; D is undetermined. V was shortened by 2 bases and J by 4 bases, with 9 bases between the two germline ends. There are 13 residues in the CDR3. Germline values: CDR1 MNHEY, CDR2 SVGAGI. The CDR3 region is CASSYGGVYEQYF. CDR3 DNA: TGTGCCAGCAGTTACGGTGGGGTGTACGAGCAGTACTTC.

The gene calls are TRBV9 and TRBJ1-6, with D perhaps TRBD1 (5 bases). Germline CDR1 is SGDLS and CDR2 is YYNGEE. With 4 bases removed from V and 9 bases from J, the gap between germline ends came to 17 bases. This CDR3 is built from 15 residues. The chain's CDR3 is CASSPGERGGSPLHF. The CDR3 DNA sequence: TGTGCCAGCAGCCCGGGGGAGCGGGGCGGTTCACCCCTCCACTTT.

The rearrangement joins TRBV7-9 to TRBJ2-3; 7 positions agree with TRBD2. This CDR3 region has 14 residues. The J segment lost 12 bases and the V segment lost 6 bases, leaving 15 bases of the junction unmatched. Germline V CDR1 and CDR2: SEHNR, FQNEAQ (reference sequence). The CDR3 region is CASRLTEAGTQQYF. The DNA of the CDR3 is TGTGCCAGCAGGCTGACTGAAGCGGGAACACAACAGTATTTT.

The rearrangement uses TRBV6-4 and TRBJ1-6, with D tentatively TRBD1 (6 bases). Germline V gene lookup returns CDR1 MRHNA and CDR2 SNTAGT. V was pared by 3 bases and J by 10 bases, with 16 bases between. CDR3 length: 15 amino acids. CDR3 residues: CASSEYDSDRSPLHF. Written as DNA, the CDR3 is TGTGCCAGCAGTGAATACGACAGCGACAGGTCACCCCTCCACTTT.

V is TRBV27 and J is TRBJ2-1, with 8 bases lining up with TRBD2. The germline gives CDR1 MNHEY, CDR2 SMNVEV (reference sequence). Trimming took 5 bases from V and 7 from J; bases not matched to a gene: 4. The CDR3 is made up of 13 amino acids. CDR3 residues: CASSREGKNEQFF. In DNA form, the CDR3 reads TGTGCCAGCAGTCGGGAGGGCAAAAATGAGCAGTTCTTC.

The genes are TRBV28 and TRBJ2-1, with 9 bases identical to TRBD2. Trimming took 5 bases from V and 5 from J; bases not matched to a gene: 7. The CDR3 is 15 amino acids. Germline CDR1 and CDR2: MDHEN and SYDVKM. The DNA for the CDR3 is TGTGCCAGCAGTGTTAGCGGGAGAGGGAACAATGAGCAGTTCTTC. This gives the protein CASSVSGRGNNEQFF.

A note on this clone: A clone one base away is much larger, so this may be a read error. Other nucleotide sequences in the sample specify the same CDR3. The gene calls are TRBV7-9 and TRBJ1-1; D not certain. This CDR3 comprises 13 residues. V gave up 0 bases and J gave up 0 bases, with 2 bases separating them. Germline CDR1 SEHNR, CDR2 FQNEAQ (reference sequence). CDR3 loop: CASSLALNTEAFF. CDR3 in DNA: TGTGCCAGCAGCTTAGCGTTGAACACTGAAGCTTTCTTT.

The gene calls are TRBV6-6 and TRBJ2-1, with a tentative D call TRBD2 (5 bases). The germline V and J ends were trimmed by 2 bases and 1 base, with 12 bases remaining between them. This CDR3 spans 16 amino acids. Germline-derived CDR1 and CDR2 are MNHNY and SVGAGI (reference sequence). The DNA of the CDR3 is TGTGCCAGCAGTTACCCGGTGGGAGCATCCTACAATGAGCAGTTCTTC. Translating it yields CASSYPVGASYNEQFF.

J is TRBJ1-5 and V is TRBV28, with TRBD1 matching over 12 bases. The germline V gene encodes CDR1 MDHEN and CDR2 SYDVKM. The CDR3 totals 19 residues. Trimming took 6 bases from V and 5 from J; bases not matched to a gene: 17. This chain's CDR3 is CASRGGTGGGGLLYQPQHF. The CDR3 nucleotides read TGTGCCAGCAGAGGCGGGACAGGGGGCGGGGGCCTATTATATCAGCCCCAGCATTTT.

Of note for this clone: Other DNA sequences in this specimen translate into the identical CDR3. The V call is TRBV28, the J call TRBJ1-1; D is undetermined. V dropped 2 bases and J dropped 1 base, with 11 bases sitting between them. The germline gives CDR1 MDHEN, CDR2 SYDVKM. The CDR3 totals 15 residues. This CDR3 reads CASSLPGVTNTEAFF. DNA of the CDR3: TGTGCCAGCAGTTTACCCGGGGTTACGAACACTGAAGCTTTCTTT.

The chain has TRBV11-1 and TRBJ2-1; D is perhaps TRBD2 (5 bases). CDR1 and CDR2 from the germline V gene are SGHAT and FQDESV (reference sequence). The CDR3 contains 14 residues. V lost 5 bases, J lost 11 bases, and 19 bases lay in between. CDR3 nucleotides: TGTGCCAGCAGCCTATACAGATCGGGAAGTAAGCAGTTCTTC. It is translated as CASSLYRSGSKQFF.

The chain is built from TRBV11-2 and TRBJ2-1; 11 bases map to TRBD2. V was clipped by 6 bases and J by 5 bases; unmatched bases: 3. The CDR3 is 14 residues long. The V gene's germline CDR1 is SGHAT and CDR2 FQNNGV. CDR3 protein: CASRPGLADNEQFF. CDR3 coding DNA: TGTGCCAGCAGGCCGGGACTAGCGGACAATGAGCAGTTCTTC. The whole variable domain, filled in from reference TRBV11-2 and TRBJ2-1, reads EAGVAQSPRYKIIEKRQSVAFWCNPISGHATLYWYQQILGQGPKLLIQFQNNGVVDDSQLPKDRFSAERLKGVDSTLKIQPAKLEDSAVYLCASRPGLADNEQFFGPGTRLTVL.

The rearrangement joins TRBV4-1 to TRBJ1-1, with 8 bases identical to TRBD1. This CDR3 spans 16 amino acids. The V gene end was trimmed by 2 bases and the J gene end by 9 bases; junction bases not matched to a gene: 14. The V gene's germline CDR1 is MGHRA and CDR2 YSYEKL. The CDR3 coding sequence is TGCGCCAGCAGCCAAAGCCCCTTGACAGGGGACGTTAAAGCTTTCTTT. Protein sequence: CASSQSPLTGDVKAFF.

The rearrangement uses TRBV19 and TRBJ1-1, with D unresolved. In germline, CDR1 is LNHDA, CDR2 SQIVND (reference sequence). This CDR3 has 15 amino acids. V dropped 5 bases and J dropped 1 base, with 14 bases sitting between them. CDR3 nucleotides: TGTGCCAGTAGTCTGGCCACGAGCCGGAACACTGAAGCTTTCTTT. This encodes CASSLATSRNTEAFF.

This clone was seen a handful of times. The genes are TRBV14 and TRBJ2-1, with 7 bases aligning to TRBD2. The germline V gene has CDR1 SGHDN and CDR2 FVKESK. The CDR3 contains 17 residues. V was pared by 3 bases and J by 0 bases, with 8 bases of the junction left unmatched. The CDR3 bases are TGTGCCAGCAGCCAGGGGGGGTGGCTGAGCTCCTACAATGAGCAGTTCTTC. Translation gives CASSQGGWLSSYNEQFF.

The chain links TRBV12-3 or TRBV12-4 to TRBJ1-2; D is unresolved. The CDR3 is 12 residues long. The V end was cut by 3 bases, the J end by 0 bases, with 2 bases between. CDR3 loop: CASSFTNYGYTF. The CDR3 bases are TGTGCCAGCAGTTTTACTAACTATGGCTACACCTTC.

This chain links TRBV28 with TRBJ2-7; TRBD2 aligns across 9 bases. Trimming at V came to 7 bases and at J to 3 bases, leaving 10 bases not matched to a gene. This CDR3 comprises 15 residues. The germline CDR1 and CDR2 sequences are MDHEN and SYDVKM. The CDR3 bases are TGTGCCAGCACTCCCGGCCTAGCGGGGATCTACGAGCAGTACTTC. Translation: CASTPGLAGIYEQYF.